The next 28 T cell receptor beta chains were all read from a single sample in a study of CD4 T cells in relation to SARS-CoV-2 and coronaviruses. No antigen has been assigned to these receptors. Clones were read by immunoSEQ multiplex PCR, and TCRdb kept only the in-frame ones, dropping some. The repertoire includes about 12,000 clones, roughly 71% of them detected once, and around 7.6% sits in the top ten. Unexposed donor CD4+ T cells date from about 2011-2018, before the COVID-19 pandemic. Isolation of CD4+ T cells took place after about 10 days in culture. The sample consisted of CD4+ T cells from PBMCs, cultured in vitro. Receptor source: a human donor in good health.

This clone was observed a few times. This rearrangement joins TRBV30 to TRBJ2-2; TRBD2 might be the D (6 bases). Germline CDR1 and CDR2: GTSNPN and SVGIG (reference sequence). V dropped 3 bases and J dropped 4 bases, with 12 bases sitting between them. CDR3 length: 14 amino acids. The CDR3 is CAWSSSGPTGELFF. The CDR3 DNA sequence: TGTGCCTGGAGCAGTAGCGGTCCCACCGGGGAGCTGTTTTTT.

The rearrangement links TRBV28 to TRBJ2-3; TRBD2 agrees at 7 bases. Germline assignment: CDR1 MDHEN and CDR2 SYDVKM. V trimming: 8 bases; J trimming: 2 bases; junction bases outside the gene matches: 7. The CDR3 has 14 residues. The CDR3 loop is CASGTSAPTDTQYF. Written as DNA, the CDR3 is TGTGCCAGCGGAACTAGCGCTCCCACAGATACGCAGTATTTT.

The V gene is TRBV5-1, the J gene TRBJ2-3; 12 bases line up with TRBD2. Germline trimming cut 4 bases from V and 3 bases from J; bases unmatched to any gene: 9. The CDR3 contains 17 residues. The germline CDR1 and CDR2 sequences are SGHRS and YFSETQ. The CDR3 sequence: CASSVGLAGRLTDTQYF. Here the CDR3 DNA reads TGCGCCAGCAGCGTGGGACTAGCGGGCCGGTTGACAGATACGCAGTATTTT.

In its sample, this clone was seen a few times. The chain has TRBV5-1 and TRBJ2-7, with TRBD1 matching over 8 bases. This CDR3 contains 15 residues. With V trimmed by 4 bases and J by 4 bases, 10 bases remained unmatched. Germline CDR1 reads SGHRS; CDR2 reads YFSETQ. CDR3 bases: TGCGCCAGCAGCCCTCAAGGACAGGGACTTTACGAGCAGTACTTC. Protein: CASSPQGQGLYEQYF.

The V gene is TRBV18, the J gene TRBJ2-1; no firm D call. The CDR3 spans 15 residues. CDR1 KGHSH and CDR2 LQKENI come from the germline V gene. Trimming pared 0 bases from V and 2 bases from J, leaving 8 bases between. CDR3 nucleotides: TGTGCCAGCTCACCACCGCACGCGACCTACAATGAGCAGTTCTTC. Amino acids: CASSPPHATYNEQFF.

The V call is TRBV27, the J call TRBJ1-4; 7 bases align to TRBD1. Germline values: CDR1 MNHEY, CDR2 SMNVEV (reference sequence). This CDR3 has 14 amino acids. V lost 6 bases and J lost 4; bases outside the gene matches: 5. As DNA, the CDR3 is TGTGCCAGCAGGCTTGACAGGGATAATGAAAAACTGTTTTTT. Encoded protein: CASRLDRDNEKLFF.

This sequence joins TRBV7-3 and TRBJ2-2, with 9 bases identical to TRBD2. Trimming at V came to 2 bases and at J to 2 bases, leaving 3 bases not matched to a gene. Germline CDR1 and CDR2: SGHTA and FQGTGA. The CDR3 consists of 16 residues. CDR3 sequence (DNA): TGTGCCAGCAGCTTACATAGCGGGGGAAACACCGGGGAGCTGTTTTTT. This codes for CASSLHSGGNTGELFF.

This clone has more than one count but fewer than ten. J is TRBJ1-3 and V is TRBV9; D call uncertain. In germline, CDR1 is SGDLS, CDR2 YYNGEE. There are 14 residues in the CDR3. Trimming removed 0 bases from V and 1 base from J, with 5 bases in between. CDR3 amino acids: CASSVGRSGNTIYF. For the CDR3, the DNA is TGTGCCAGCAGCGTAGGAAGATCTGGAAACACCATATATTTT.

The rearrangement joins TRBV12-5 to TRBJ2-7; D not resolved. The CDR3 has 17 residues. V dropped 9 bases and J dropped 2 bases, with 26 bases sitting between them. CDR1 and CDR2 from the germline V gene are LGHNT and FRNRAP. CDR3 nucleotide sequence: TGTGCTAGCCGGATCCCCTCCGATACACTCCCCCCCTACGAGCAGTACTTC. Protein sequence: CASRIPSDTLPPYEQYF.

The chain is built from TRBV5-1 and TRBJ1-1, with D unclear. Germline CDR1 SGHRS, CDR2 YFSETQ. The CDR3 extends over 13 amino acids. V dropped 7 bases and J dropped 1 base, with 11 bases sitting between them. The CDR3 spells CASGVGGNTEAFF. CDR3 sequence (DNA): TGCGCCAGCGGAGTCGGAGGGAACACTGAAGCTTTCTTT.

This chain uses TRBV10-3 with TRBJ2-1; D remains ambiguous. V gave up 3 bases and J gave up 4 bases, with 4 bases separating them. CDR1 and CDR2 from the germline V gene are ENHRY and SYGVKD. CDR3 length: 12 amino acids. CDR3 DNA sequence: TGTGCCATCAGTGATGGGTACAATGAGCAGTTCTTC. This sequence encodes CAISDGYNEQFF.

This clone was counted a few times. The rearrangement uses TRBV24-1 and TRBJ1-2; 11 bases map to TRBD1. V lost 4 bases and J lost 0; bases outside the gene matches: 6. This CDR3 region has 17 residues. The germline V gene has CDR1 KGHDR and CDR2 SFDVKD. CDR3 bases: TGTGCCACCAGTGACCCCGGGACAGGGGGTTCTAACTATGGCTACACCTTC. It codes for CATSDPGTGGSNYGYTF.

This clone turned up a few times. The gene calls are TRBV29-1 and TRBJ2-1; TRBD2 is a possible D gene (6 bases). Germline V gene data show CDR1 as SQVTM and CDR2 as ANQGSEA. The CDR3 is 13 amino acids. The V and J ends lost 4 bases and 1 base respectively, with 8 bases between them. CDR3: CSVVRGSYNEQFF. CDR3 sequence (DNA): TGCAGCGTTGTCCGGGGGTCCTACAATGAGCAGTTCTTC.

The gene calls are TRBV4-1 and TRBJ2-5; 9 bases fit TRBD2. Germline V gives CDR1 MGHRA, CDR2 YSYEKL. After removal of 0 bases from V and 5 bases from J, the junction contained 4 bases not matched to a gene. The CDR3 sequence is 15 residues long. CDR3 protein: CASSQDLAGYETQYF. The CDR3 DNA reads TGCGCCAGCAGCCAAGATCTAGCGGGATATGAGACCCAGTACTTC.

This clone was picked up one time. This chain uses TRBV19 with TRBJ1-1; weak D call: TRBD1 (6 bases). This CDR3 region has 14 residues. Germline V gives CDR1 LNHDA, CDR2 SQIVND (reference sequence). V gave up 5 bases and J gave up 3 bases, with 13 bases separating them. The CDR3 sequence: CASSPDRTYTEAFF. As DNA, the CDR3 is TGTGCCAGTAGTCCTGACAGGACCTACACTGAAGCTTTCTTT. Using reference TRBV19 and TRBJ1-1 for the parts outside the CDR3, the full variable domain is DGGITQSPKYLFRKEGQNVTLSCEQNLNHDAMYWYRQDPGQGLRLIYYSQIVNDFQKGDIAEGYSVSREKKESFPLTVTSAQKNPTAFYLCASSPDRTYTEAFFGQGTRLTVV.

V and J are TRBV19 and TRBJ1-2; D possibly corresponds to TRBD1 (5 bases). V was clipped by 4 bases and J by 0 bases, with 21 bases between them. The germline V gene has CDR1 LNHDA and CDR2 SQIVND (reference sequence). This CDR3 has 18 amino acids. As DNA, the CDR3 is TGTGCCAGTAGTACGACACGCCTAAGTGGGGGGGCTAACTATGGCTACACCTTC. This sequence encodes CASSTTRLSGGANYGYTF. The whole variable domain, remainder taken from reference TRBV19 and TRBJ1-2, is DGGITQSPKYLFRKEGQNVTLSCEQNLNHDAMYWYRQDPGQGLRLIYYSQIVNDFQKGDIAEGYSVSREKKESFPLTVTSAQKNPTAFYLCASSTTRLSGGANYGYTFGSGTRLTVV.

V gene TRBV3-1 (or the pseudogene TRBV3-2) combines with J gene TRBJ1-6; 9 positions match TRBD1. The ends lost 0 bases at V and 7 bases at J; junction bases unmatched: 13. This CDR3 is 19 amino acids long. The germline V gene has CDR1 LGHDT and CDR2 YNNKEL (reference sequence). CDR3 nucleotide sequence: TGTGCCAGCAGCCAAGATTATAATCTGAGGGACAGGGTAAATTCACCCCTCCACTTT. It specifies CASSQDYNLRDRVNSPLHF.

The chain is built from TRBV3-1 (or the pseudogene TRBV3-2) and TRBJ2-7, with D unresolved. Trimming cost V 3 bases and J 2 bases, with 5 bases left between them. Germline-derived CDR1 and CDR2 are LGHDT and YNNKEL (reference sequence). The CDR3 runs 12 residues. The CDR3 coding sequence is TGTGCCAGCAGCCATCGTACCTACGAGCAGTACTTC. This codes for CASSHRTYEQYF.

The CDR3 is CASSVGGLEKLFF. Written as DNA, the CDR3 is TGTGCCAGCAGTGTGGGGGGCCTGGAAAAACTGTTTTTT. The J gene is TRBJ1-4, the V gene TRBV2, with D perhaps TRBD1 (6 bases). CDR1 SNHLY and CDR2 FYNNEI come from the germline V gene. V was pared by 4 bases and J by 8 bases, with 11 bases between. The CDR3 runs 13 residues.

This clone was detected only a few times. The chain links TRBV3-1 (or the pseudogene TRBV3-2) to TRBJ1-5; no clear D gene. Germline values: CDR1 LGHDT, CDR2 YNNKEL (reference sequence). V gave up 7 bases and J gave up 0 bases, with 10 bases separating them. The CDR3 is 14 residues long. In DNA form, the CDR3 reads TGTGCCAGCACTCGTGGTTATAGCAATCAGCCCCAGCATTTT. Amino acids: CASTRGYSNQPQHF.

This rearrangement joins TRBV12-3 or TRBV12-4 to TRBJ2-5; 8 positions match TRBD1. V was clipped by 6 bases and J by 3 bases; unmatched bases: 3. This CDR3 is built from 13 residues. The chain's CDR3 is CASSPTGEETQYF. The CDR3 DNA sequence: TGTGCCAGCAGCCCGACAGGGGAAGAGACCCAGTACTTC.

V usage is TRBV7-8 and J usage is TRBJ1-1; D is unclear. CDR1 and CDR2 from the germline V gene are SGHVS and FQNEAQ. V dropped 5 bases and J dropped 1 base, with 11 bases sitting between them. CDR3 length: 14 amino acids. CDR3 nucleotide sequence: TGTGCCAGCAGCCTCGCGGCGGGGAACACTGAAGCTTTCTTT. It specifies CASSLAAGNTEAFF.

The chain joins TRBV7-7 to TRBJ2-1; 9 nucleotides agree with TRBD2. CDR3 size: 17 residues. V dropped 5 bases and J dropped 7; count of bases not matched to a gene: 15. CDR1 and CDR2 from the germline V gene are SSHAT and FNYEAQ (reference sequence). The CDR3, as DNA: TGTGCCAGCAGCCCTAGAGGGGTAGCGGGAGTAAATAATGAGCAGTTCTTC. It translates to CASSPRGVAGVNNEQFF.

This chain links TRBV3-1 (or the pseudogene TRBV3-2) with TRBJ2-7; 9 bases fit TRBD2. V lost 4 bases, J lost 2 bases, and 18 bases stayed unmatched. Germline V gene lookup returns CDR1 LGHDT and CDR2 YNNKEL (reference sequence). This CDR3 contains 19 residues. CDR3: CASSPEKKLTSGGTYEQYF. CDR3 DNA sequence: TGTGCCAGCAGCCCAGAAAAAAAATTGACTAGCGGTGGGACCTACGAGCAGTACTTC.

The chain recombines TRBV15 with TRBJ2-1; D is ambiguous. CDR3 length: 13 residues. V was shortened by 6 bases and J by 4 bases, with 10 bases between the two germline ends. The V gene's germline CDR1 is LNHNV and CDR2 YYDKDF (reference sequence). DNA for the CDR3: TGTGCCACCAGGGCCAAGGAATACAATGAGCAGTTCTTC. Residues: CATRAKEYNEQFF.

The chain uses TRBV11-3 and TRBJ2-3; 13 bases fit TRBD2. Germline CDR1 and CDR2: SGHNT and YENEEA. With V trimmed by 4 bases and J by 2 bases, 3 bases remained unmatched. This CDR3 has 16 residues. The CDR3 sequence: CASSYGTSGTTDTQYF. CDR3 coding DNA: TGTGCCAGCAGCTACGGGACTAGCGGGACCACAGATACGCAGTATTTT.

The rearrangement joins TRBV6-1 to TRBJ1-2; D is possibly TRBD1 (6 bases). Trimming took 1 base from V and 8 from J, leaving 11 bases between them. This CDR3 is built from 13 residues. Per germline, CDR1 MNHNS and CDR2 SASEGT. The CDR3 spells CASSEGGAGGYTF. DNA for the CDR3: TGTGCCAGCAGTGAAGGGGGGGCAGGAGGCTACACCTTC.

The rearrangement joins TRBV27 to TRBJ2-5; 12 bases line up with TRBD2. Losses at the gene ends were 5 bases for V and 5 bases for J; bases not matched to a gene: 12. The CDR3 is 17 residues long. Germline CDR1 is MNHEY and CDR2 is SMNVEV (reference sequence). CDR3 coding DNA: TGTGCCAGCAGTCGATTACTAGCGGGAGGCCCCGGGGAGACCCAGTACTTC. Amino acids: CASSRLLAGGPGETQYF.